The T cell receptor (beta chain) described here comes from a study of metastatic and nonmetastatic thyroid tumors (dated by TCRdb to about 2020). Study-level background: For patients with malignant and with benign thyroid disease, the researchers compared repertoires between peripheral blood samples and tumor or nodule tissue samples.

Libraries were made using PCR. Sequencer: Illumina HiSeq 4000. The TCR beta-chain CDR3 region of each patient was profiled by high-throughput sequencing. The published analysis was carried out like this. A classifier to discriminate distant-metastatic papillary thyroid cancer patients was built from CDR3 differences across clinicopathological groups. The Shannon index was used to assess repertoire diversity, and the Morisita-Horn index was used to assess tumor-blood repertoire similarity. TCRdb trimmed public reads at Q25 via fastp, called clones via MiXCR and kept in-frame beta chains. TCRdb's processing, not the study's, gives the V and J calls here. The sample records about 30,000 clones, roughly 4.2% of which are singletons. The top ten constitute around 20% of the sample. There are a few counts of this clone. The target of this receptor is not known. At one end the junction does not follow the germline gene, possibly because of a read error.

General findings and caveats noted by the study authors: In both blood and tumor samples, TCR beta diversity was reported to be significantly higher in malignant tumors than in benign nodules.

No treatment had been received by any patient before thyroid surgery. Using T-cell receptor beta sequencing, the study looked back at clinical samples from patients collected from about 2011 to 2019. The CDR3 runs 14 residues from the cysteine to the phenylalanine. The entry retains the CDR3 DNA only, 42 bases that are in frame from base 1. Reading the germline V gene (reference sequence) gives CDR1 DFQATT and CDR2 SNEGSKA. The sample consisted of blood. The clonotype was recovered from a female donor with papillary thyroid cancer or a benign thyroid nodule (not recorded which). Some clones in this sample may be carry-over from other donors' samples. Rearrangement joined TRBV20-1 to TRBJ2-2; no confident D gene assignment can be made. The nucleotide sequence reads TGCAGTGCCCCCGGCACTCTAGGCACCGGGCAGCTGTTTTTT. This encodes CSAPGTLGTGQLFF.